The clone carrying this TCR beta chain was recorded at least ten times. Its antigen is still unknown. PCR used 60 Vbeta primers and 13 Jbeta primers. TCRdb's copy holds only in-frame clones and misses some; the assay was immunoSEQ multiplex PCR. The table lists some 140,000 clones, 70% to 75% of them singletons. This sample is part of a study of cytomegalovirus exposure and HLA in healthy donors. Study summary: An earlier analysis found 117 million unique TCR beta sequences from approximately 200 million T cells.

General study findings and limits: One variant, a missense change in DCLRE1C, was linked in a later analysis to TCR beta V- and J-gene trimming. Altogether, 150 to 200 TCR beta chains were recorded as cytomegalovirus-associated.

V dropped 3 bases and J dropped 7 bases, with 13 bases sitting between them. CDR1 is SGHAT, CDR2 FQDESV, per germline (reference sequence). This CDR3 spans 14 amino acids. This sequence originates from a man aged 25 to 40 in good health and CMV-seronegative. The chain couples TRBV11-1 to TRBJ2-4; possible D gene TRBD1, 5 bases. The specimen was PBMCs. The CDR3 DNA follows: TGTGCCAGCAGCTTGGAGACAGAGGCTAACATTCAGTACTTC. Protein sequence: CASSLETEANIQYF.